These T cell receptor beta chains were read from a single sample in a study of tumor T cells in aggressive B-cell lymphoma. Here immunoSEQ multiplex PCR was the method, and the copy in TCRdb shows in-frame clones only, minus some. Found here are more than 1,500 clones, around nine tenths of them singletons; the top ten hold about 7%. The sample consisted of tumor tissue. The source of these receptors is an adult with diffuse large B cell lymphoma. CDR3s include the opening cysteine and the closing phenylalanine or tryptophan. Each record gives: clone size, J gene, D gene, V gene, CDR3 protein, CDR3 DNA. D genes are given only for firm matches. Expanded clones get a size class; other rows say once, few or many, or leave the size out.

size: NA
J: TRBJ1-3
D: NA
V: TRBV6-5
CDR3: CASSYSRVGNTIYF
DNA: TGTGCCAGCAGTTACTCTCGGGTCGGAAACACCATATATTTT

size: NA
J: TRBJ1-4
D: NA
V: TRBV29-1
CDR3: CSATASAHEKLFF
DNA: TGCAGCGCGACAGCCAGCGCTCATGAAAAACTGTTTTTT

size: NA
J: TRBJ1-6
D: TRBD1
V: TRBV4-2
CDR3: CASSTWTGLSYNSPLHF
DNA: TGTGCCAGCAGCACCTGGACAGGGCTTTCCTATAATTCACCCCTCCACTTT

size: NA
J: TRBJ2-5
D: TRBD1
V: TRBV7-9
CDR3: CASSADRAQETQYF
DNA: TGTGCCAGCAGCGCGGACAGGGCCCAAGAGACCCAGTACTTC

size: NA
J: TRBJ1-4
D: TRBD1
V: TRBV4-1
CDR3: CASSRDRANEKLFF
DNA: TGCGCCAGCAGCCGGGACAGGGCTAATGAAAAACTGTTTTTT

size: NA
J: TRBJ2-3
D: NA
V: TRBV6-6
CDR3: CASSYSGYSTDTQYF
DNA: TGTGCCAGCAGTTATAGCGGCTATAGCACAGATACGCAGTATTTT

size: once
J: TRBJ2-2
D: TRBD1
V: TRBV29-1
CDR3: CSVRGQGANTGELFF
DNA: TGCAGCGTTCGAGGACAGGGGGCGAACACCGGGGAGCTGTTTTTT

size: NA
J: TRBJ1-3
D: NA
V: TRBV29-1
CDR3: CSIIGGGNTIYF
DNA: TGCAGCATCATCGGGGGTGGAAACACCATATATTTT

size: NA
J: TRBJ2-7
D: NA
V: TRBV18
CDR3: CASSPFRGAYEQYF
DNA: TGTGCCAGCTCGCCATTCCGGGGGGCGTACGAGCAGTACTTC

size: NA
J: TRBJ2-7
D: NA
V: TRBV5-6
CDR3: CASSLAYRTASYEQYF
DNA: TGTGCCAGCAGCTTGGCCTACCGGACAGCCTCATACGAGCAGTACTTC

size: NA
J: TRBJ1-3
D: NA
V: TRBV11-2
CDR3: CASSLGLSSSGNTIYF
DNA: TGTGCCAGCAGCTTAGGTCTCTCTAGCTCTGGAAACACCATATATTTT

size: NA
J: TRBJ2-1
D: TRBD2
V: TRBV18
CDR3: CASSPTSGAGNEQFF
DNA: TGTGCCAGCTCACCCACTAGCGGGGCAGGCAATGAGCAGTTCTTC

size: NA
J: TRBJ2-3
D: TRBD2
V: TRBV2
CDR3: CASSSGLGVGDTQYF
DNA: TGTGCCAGCAGTTCGGGACTAGGGGTGGGTGATACGCAGTATTTT

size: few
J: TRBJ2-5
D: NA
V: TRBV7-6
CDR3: CASSLVRKRGETQYF
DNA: TGTGCCAGCAGCTTAGTCCGCAAACGCGGGGAGACCCAGTACTTC

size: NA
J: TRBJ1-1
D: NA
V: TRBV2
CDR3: CASSELGGGNTEAFF
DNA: TGTGCCAGCAGTGAATTGGGGGGGGGCAACACTGAAGCTTTCTTT

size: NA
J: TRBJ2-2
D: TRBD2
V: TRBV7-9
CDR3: CASSLGWTSGPGELFF
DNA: TGTGCCAGCAGCTTAGGCTGGACTAGCGGGCCCGGGGAGCTGTTTTTT

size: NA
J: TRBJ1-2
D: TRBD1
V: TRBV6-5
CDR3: CASSYRRGHGYTF
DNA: TGTGCCAGCAGTTACCGCAGGGGGCACGGCTACACCTTC

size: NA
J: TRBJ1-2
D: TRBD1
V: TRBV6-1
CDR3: CASSDPGQTYGYTF
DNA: TGTGCCAGCAGTGATCCGGGACAGACGTATGGCTACACCTTC

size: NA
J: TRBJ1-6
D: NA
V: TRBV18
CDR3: CASSQRGSEYNSPLHF
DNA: TGTGCCAGCTCCCAGAGAGGGTCGGAATATAATTCACCCCTCCACTTT

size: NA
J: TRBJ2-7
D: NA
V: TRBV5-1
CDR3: CASSSQEGSSYEQYF
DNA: TGCGCCAGCAGCTCGCAGGAGGGAAGCTCCTACGAGCAGTACTTC

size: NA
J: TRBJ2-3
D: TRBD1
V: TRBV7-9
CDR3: CASTLVRPGTGDLDTQYF
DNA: TGTGCCAGCACCCTAGTGCGTCCAGGGACAGGGGACTTAGATACGCAGTATTTT

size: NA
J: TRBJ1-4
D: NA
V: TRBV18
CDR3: CASSLRTATPTTNEKLFF
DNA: TGTGCCAGCTCACTACGGACAGCGACACCTACAACTAATGAAAAACTGTTTTTT

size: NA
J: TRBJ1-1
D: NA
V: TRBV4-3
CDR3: CASSQDLSTSEAFF
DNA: TGCGCCAGCAGCCAAGATTTATCCACGAGTGAAGCTTTCTTT

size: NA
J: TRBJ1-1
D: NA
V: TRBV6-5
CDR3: CASRTRGNTEAFF
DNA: TGTGCCAGCAGGACAAGGGGGAACACTGAAGCTTTCTTT

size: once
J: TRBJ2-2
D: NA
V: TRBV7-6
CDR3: CASSLGQNTGELFF
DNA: TGTGCCAGCAGCTTAGGTCAGAACACCGGGGAGCTGTTTTTT

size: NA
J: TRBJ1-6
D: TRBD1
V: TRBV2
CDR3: CASSRDSNYNSPLHF
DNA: TGTGCCAGCAGTCGGGACAGCAACTATAATTCACCCCTCCACTTT

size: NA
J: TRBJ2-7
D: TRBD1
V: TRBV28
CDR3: CASSSRDSRLEQYF
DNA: TGTGCCAGCAGTTCCCGGGACAGCCGGTTGGAGCAGTACTTC

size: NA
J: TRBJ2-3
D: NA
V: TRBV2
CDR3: CASGENTDTQYF
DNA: TGTGCCAGCGGGGAGAACACAGATACGCAGTATTTT

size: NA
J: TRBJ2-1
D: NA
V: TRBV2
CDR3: CASSDHYNEQFF
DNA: TGTGCCAGCAGTGACCATTACAATGAGCAGTTCTTC

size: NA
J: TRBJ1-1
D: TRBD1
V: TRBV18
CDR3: CASSPNSGQGAEAFF
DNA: TGTGCCAGCTCACCTAATTCGGGACAGGGCGCTGAAGCTTTCTTT

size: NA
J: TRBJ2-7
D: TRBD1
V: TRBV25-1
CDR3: CASAQDRGSYEQYF
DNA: TGTGCCAGCGCACAAGACAGGGGATCCTACGAGCAGTACTTC

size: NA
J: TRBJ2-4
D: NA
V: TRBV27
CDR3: CASSILADSTIQYF
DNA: TGTGCCAGCAGCATATTGGCGGACTCGACCATTCAGTACTTC

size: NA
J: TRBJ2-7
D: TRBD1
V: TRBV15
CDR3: CATSEGTASPYEQYF
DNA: TGTGCCACCAGCGAAGGGACAGCGAGCCCCTACGAGCAGTACTTC

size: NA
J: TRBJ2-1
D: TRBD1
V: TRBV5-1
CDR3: CASSPGTGGWGEQFF
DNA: TGCGCCAGCAGCCCGGGGACAGGGGGTTGGGGTGAGCAGTTCTTC

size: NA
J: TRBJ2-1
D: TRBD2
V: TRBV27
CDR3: CASIPFLAGGPNEQFF
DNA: TGTGCCAGCATTCCCTTCCTAGCGGGGGGGCCCAATGAGCAGTTCTTC

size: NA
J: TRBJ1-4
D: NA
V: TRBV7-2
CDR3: CASSLARSATNEKLFF
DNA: TGTGCCAGCAGCTTAGCGCGGTCCGCAACTAATGAAAAACTGTTTTTT

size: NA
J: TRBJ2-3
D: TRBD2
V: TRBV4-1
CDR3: CASSQDDFSGAPTDTQYF
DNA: TGCGCCAGCAGCCAAGATGATTTTAGCGGGGCCCCGACAGATACGCAGTATTTT

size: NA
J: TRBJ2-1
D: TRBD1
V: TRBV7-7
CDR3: CASSPTGGSGNEQFF
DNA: TGTGCTAGCAGTCCGACAGGGGGCTCAGGCAATGAGCAGTTCTTC

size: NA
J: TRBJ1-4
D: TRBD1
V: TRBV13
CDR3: CASSLGGTGPSAGEKLFF
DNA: TGTGCCAGCAGCTTGGGAGGGACAGGGCCCTCCGCGGGCGAAAAACTGTTTTTT